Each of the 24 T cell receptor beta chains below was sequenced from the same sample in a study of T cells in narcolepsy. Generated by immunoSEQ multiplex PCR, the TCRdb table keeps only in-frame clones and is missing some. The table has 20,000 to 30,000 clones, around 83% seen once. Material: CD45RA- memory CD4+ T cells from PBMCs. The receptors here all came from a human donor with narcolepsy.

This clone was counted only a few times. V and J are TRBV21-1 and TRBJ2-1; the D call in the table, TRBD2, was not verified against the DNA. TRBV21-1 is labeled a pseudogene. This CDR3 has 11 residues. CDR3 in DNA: TGTGCCAGCAGCGCCGAGGATGAGCAGTTCTTC. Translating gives CASSAEDEQFF.

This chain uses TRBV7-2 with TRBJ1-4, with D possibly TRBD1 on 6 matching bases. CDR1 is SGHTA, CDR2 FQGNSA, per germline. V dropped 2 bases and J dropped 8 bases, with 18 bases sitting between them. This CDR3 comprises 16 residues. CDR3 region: CASSLPVRVGGEKLFF. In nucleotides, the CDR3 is TGTGCCAGCAGCTTACCCGTCCGGGTAGGGGGGGAAAAACTGTTTTTT.

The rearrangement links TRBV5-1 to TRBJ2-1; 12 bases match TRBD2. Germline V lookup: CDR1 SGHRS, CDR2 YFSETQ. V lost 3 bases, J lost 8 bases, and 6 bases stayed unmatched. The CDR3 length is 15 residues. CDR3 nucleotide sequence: TGCGCCAGCAGCTCCCGACTAGCGGGAGCCCATGAGCAGTTCTTC. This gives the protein CASSSRLAGAHEQFF.

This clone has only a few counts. The CDR3 reads CASSLGDAYGYTF. CDR3 in DNA: TGTGCCAGCAGTTTAGGGGATGCCTATGGCTACACCTTC. The chain recombines TRBV28 with TRBJ1-2; D gene ambiguous. This CDR3 has 13 residues. The V end lost 2 bases, the J end lost 4 bases, and 8 bases lay between the germline ends. Germline values: CDR1 MDHEN, CDR2 SYDVKM.

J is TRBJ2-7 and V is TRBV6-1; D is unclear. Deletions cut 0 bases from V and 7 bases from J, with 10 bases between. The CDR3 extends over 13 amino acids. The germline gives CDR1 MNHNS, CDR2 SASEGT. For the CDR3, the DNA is TGTGCCAGCAGTGAAGCGAGGCAGGCAGAGCAGTACTTC. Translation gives CASSEARQAEQYF.

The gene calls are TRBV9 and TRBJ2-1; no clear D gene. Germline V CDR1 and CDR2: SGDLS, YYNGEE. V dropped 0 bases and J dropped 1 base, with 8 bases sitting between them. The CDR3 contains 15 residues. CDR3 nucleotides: TGTGCCAGCAGCGTAGGCCCGGAATCCTACAATGAGCAGTTCTTC. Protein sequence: CASSVGPESYNEQFF. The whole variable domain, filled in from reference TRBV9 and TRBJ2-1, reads DSGVTQTPKHLITATGQRVTLRCSPRSGDLSVYWYQQSLDQGLQFLIQYYNGEERAKGNILERFSAQQFPDLHSELNLSSLELGDSALYFCASSVGPESYNEQFFGPGTRLTVL.

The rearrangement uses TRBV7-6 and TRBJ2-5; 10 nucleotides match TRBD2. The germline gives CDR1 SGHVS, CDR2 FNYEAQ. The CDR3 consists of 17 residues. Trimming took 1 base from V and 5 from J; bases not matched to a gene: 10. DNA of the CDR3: TGTGCCAGCAGCTTAGAAGCGGGAGGGCCAGGGAGGGAGACCCAGTACTTC. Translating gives CASSLEAGGPGRETQYF.

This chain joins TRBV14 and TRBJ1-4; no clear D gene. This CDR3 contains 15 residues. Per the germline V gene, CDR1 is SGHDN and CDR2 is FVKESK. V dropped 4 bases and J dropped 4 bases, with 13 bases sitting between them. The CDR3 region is CASSPYSRVNEKLFF. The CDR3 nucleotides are TGTGCCAGCAGCCCCTATTCACGGGTTAATGAAAAACTGTTTTTT.

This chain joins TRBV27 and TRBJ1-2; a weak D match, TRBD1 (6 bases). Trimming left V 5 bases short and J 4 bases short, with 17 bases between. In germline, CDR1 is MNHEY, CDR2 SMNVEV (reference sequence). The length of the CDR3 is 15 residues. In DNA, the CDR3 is TGTGCCAGCAGTCTCGCGTCGACAGGCTTCTATGGCTACACCTTC. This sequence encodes CASSLASTGFYGYTF.

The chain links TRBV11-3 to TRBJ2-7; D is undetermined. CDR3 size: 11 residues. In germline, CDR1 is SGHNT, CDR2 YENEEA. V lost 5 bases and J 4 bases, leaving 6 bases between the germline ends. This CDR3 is CASSRRYEQYF. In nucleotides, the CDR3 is TGTGCCAGCAGCAGAAGATACGAGCAGTACTTC.

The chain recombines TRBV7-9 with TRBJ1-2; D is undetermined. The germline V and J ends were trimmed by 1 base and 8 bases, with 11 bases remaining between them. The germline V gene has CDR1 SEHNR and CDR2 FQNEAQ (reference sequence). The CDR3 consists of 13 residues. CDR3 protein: CASSLVSWVGYTF. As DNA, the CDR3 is TGTGCCAGCAGCTTAGTGAGTTGGGTCGGCTACACCTTC.

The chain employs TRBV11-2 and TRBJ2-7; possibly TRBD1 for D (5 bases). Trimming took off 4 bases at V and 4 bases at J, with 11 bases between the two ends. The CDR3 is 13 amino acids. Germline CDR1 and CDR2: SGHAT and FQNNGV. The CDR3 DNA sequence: TGTGCCAGCAGCTCTTCCAGGGTTTACGAGCAGTACTTC. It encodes CASSSSRVYEQYF. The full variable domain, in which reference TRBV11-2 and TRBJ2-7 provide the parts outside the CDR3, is EAGVAQSPRYKIIEKRQSVAFWCNPISGHATLYWYQQILGQGPKLLIQFQNNGVVDDSQLPKDRFSAERLKGVDSTLKIQPAKLEDSAVYLCASSSSRVYEQYFGPGTRLTVT.

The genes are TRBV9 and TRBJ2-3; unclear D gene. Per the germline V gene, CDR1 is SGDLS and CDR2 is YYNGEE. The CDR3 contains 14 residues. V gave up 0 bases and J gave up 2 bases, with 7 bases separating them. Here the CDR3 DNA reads TGTGCCAGCAGCGTAGGTACCAACACAGATACGCAGTATTTT. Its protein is CASSVGTNTDTQYF.

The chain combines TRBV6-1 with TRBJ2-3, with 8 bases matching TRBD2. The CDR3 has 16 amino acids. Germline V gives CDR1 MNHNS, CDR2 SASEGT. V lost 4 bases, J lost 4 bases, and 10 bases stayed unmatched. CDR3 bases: TGTGCCAGCAGTGGCCGCTTCGGGGGGGCGTCAGATACGCAGTATTTT. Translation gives CASSGRFGGASDTQYF.

CDR3 amino acids: CAIRPDTLGSAHYEQYF. The CDR3 DNA is TGTGCCATCCGGCCGGACACCTTAGGGTCAGCTCACTACGAGCAGTACTTC. The chain carries TRBV10-3 and TRBJ2-7; weak D call: TRBD1 (5 bases). CDR3 size: 17 residues. Trimming left V 8 bases short and J 3 bases short, with 26 bases between. Germline CDR1 and CDR2: ENHRY and SYGVKD.

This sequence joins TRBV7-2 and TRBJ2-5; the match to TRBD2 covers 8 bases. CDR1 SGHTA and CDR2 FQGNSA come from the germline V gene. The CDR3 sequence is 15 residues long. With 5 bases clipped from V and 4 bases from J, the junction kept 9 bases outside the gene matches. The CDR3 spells CASSPLAGGVETQYF. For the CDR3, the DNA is TGTGCCAGCAGCCCTCTGGCGGGGGGAGTAGAGACCCAGTACTTC.

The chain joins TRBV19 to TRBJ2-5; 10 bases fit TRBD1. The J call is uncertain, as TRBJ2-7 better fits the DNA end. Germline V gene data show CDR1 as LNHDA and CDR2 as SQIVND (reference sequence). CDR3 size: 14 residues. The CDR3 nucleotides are TGTGCCAGTGCTCCGGGACAGGGGACCTACGAGCAGTACTTC. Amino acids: CASAPGQGTYEQYF.

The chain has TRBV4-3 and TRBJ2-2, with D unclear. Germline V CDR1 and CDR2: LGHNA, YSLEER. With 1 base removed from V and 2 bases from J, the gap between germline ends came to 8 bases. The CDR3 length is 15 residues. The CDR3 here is CASSQGQANTGELFF. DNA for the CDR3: TGCGCCAGCAGCCAAGGGCAGGCCAACACCGGGGAGCTGTTTTTT.

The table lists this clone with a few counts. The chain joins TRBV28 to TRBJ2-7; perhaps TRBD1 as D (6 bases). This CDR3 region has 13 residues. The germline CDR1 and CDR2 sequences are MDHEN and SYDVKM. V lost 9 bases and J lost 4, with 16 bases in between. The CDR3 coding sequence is TGTGCCAGTTACTCCGGGACAAAGTACGAGCAGTACTTC. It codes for CASYSGTKYEQYF.

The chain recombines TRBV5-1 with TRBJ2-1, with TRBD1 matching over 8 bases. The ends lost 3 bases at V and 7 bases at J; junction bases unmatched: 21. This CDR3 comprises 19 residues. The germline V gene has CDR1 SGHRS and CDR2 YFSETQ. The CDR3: CASSYTGGWQLQAGNEQFF. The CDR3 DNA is TGCGCCAGCAGCTATACAGGGGGGTGGCAGCTCCAGGCAGGTAATGAGCAGTTCTTC.

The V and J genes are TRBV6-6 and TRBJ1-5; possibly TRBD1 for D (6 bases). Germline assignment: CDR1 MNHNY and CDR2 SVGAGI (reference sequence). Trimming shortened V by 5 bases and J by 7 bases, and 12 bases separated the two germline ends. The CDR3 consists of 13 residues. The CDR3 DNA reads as TGTGCCAGCAGTATCAGGGGTGGGCAGCCCCAGCATTTT. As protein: CASSIRGGQPQHF.

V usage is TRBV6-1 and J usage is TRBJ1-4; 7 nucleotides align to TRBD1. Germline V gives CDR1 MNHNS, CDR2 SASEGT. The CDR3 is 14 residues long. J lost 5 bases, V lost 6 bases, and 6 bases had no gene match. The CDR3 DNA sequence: TGTGCCAGCAGCCCGACAGGGAGAAATGAAAAACTGTTTTTT. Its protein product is CASSPTGRNEKLFF.

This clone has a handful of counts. CDR3 nucleotides: TGTGCCAGCAGGCCCTTACGAGGTCTAGCCAAAAACATTCAGTACTTC. Translated, it gives CASRPLRGLAKNIQYF. The chain carries TRBV28 and TRBJ2-4; the D is unclear. Trimming removed 6 bases at V and 0 bases at J, with 15 bases between. Per germline, CDR1 MDHEN and CDR2 SYDVKM. This CDR3 spans 16 amino acids.

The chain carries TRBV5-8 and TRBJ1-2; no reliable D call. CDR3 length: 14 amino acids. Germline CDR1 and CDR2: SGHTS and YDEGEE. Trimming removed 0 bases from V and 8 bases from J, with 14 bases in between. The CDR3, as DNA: TGTGCCAGCAGCTTGGGATCCGAGGTGGGGGGCTACACCTTC. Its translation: CASSLGSEVGGYTF.